Sequencing of this T cell receptor beta chain was carried out in a study of T-cell reconstitution after alpha-beta-depleted transplantation in children. Per germline, CDR1 DFQATT and CDR2 SNEGSKA (reference sequence). This CDR3 contains 14 residues. Trimming cost V 3 bases and J 5 bases, with 17 bases left between them. Construction of the TCRbeta library involved unique molecular identifiers. MiXCR, applied by TCRdb to the PCR reads, yields one record per CDR3 protein. The table records some 520,000 distinct CDR3 sequences, 30% to 35% of them present only once. This clonotype was observed a few times.

The receptor was derived from a human donor who donated a stem cell graft to a child with aplastic anemia. The sequencing here drew on PBMCs from the stem cell graft donor, taken from the stem cell graft. This sequence joins TRBV20-1 and TRBJ2-7, with a weak D call TRBD2 (5 bases). The CDR3 DNA reads as TGCAGTGCTAGTTACCGGGGAATTGCGGACGAGCAGTACTTC. Encoded protein: CSASYRGIADEQYF.